This T cell receptor (beta chain) was retrieved from a study of T-cell memory formation after mild COVID-19. The CDR3 length is 11 residues. V gave up 6 bases and J gave up 2 bases, with 7 bases separating them. Germline CDR1 is SQVTM and CDR2 is ANQGSEA. Employing constant-segment primers, 5'RACE generated TCR alpha and TCR beta cDNA libraries bearing sample barcodes and UMIs. TCRdb passed the 5' RACE reads through MiXCR, listing each CDR3 protein once. This sample has 70,000 to 95,000 distinct CDR3 sequences, with 9.5% to 15% found just once. The material sequenced was PBMCs or a T cell subset sorted from them (not recorded which). This sequence was found in a man in his late teens or twenties who had mild COVID-19 (a few samples of this study predate the infection). Cell type and time point are not known. The rearrangement links TRBV29-1 to TRBJ1-2; a weak D match, TRBD1 (5 bases). CDR3 loop: CSVRGNYGYTF. CDR3 in DNA: TGCAGCGTCCGGGGGAACTATGGCTACACCTTC.